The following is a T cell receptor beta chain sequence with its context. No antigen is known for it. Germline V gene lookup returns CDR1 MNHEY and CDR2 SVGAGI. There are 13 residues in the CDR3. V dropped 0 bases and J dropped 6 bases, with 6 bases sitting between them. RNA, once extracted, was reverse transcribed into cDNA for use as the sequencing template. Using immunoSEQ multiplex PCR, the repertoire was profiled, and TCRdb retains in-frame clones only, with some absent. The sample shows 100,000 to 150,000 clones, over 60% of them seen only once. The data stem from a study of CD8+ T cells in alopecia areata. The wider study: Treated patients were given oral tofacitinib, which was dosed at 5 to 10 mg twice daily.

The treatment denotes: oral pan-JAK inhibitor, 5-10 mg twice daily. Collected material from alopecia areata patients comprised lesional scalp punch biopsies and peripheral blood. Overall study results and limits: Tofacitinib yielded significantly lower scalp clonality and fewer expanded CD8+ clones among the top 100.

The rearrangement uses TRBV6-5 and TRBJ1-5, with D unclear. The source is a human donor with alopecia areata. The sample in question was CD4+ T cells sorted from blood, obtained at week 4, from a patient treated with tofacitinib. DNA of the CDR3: TGTGCCAGCAGTTACTCGATATTTCAGCCCCAGCATTTT. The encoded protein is CASSYSIFQPQHF.